This entry features one T cell receptor beta chain sequence. V dropped 4 bases and J dropped 0; count of bases not matched to a gene: 12. In germline, CDR1 is GTSNPN, CDR2 SVGIG (reference sequence). CDR3 size: 16 residues. These data belong to a study of T cell changes during pregnancy in multiple sclerosis. The table came from immunoSEQ multiplex PCR; TCRdb's copy has only in-frame clones and leaves some out. The sample consists of about 55,000 clones, about 87% of them appearing once. The receptor's source is a female donor with multiple sclerosis, enrolled in a pregnancy study. The rearrangement uses TRBV30 and TRBJ2-7; 7 bases are a match to TRBD2. The source was CD4+ T cells from peripheral blood mononuclear cells, collected in the first trimester of pregnancy. CDR3 sequence reads: CAWKPRWRGNSYEQYF. The CDR3 DNA sequence: TGTGCCTGGAAACCGCGCTGGCGGGGGAACTCCTACGAGCAGTACTTC.